A selection of T cell receptor beta chains follows, all from one sample in a study of graft-versus-host responses after intestinal transplantation. Assay: immunoSEQ multiplex PCR; the TCRdb copy retains only in-frame clones and omits some. The table records roughly 110,000 clones, approximately 86% of them present only once. Antigens for these TCRs are unknown. This specimen consisted of unstimulated CD4+ T cells sorted from spleen or lymph node cells, obtained before transplant. These receptors were obtained from a human donor who was the organ donor for an intestinal transplant. Each CDR3 is given with its conserved first and last residue. Part of the rows lack a size; the others show once, few, many or a class for expanded clones.

clone size: -
J gene: TRBJ2-1
V gene: TRBV5-4
CDR3 protein: CASNRDSSYNEQFF

clone size: once
J gene: TRBJ1-1
V gene: TRBV6-5
CDR3 protein: CASTLSRGASEAFF

clone size: -
J gene: TRBJ2-3
V gene: TRBV7-9
CDR3 protein: CATMREGLADTQYF

clone size: -
J gene: TRBJ2-2
V gene: TRBV5-1
CDR3 protein: CASSFLLSSNTGELFF

clone size: once
J gene: TRBJ2-3
V gene: TRBV5-1
CDR3 protein: CASSWGLAGTSTDTQYF

clone size: -
J gene: TRBJ1-2
V gene: TRBV7-3
CDR3 protein: CASSLQQGDYGYTF

clone size: -
J gene: TRBJ1-6
V gene: TRBV2
CDR3 protein: CASRLSYNSPLHF

clone size: -
J gene: TRBJ1-6
V gene: TRBV9
CDR3 protein: CASSADGNSPLHF

clone size: -
J gene: TRBJ2-1
V gene: TRBV30
CDR3 protein: CAWSVGLTNEQFF

clone size: -
J gene: TRBJ2-5
V gene: TRBV4-2
CDR3 protein: CASQWSASGGVETQYF

clone size: -
J gene: TRBJ2-3
V gene: TRBV10-3
CDR3 protein: CAISNRGVDTQYF

clone size: -
J gene: TRBJ2-3
V gene: TRBV5-1
CDR3 protein: CASSPLLGQGEADTQYF

clone size: -
J gene: TRBJ2-1
V gene: TRBV9
CDR3 protein: CASSVALAGGDNEQFF

clone size: -
J gene: TRBJ1-6
V gene: TRBV19
CDR3 protein: CASSPDRGHNSPLHF

clone size: -
J gene: TRBJ1-1
V gene: TRBV30
CDR3 protein: CAWGKGSTEAFF

clone size: -
J gene: TRBJ2-3
V gene: TRBV19
CDR3 protein: CATSLGSITSNTQYF

clone size: -
J gene: TRBJ2-7
V gene: TRBV5-6
CDR3 protein: CASSLAGGLRSYEQYF

clone size: -
J gene: TRBJ2-7
V gene: TRBV7-2
CDR3 protein: CASSLGERYEQYF

clone size: -
J gene: TRBJ2-1
V gene: TRBV12-1
CDR3 protein: CASSFGGSGADNEQFF

clone size: -
J gene: TRBJ2-3
V gene: TRBV5-1
CDR3 protein: CASSLTDTQYF

clone size: -
J gene: TRBJ2-3
V gene: TRBV5-1
CDR3 protein: CASSLGSGTDTQYF

clone size: -
J gene: TRBJ2-1
V gene: TRBV2
CDR3 protein: CASRVGLAGGNNEQFF

clone size: -
J gene: TRBJ1-4
V gene: TRBV7-9
CDR3 protein: CASSALTGRAEKLFF

clone size: -
J gene: TRBJ1-1
V gene: TRBV7-9
CDR3 protein: CASSLQGAATEAFF

clone size: -
J gene: TRBJ1-5
V gene: TRBV19
CDR3 protein: CTSSIDRGQPQHF

clone size: -
J gene: TRBJ1-2
V gene: TRBV29-1
CDR3 protein: CSVVGTGNGYTF

clone size: -
J gene: TRBJ2-1
V gene: TRBV14
CDR3 protein: CASSQVSGRINEQFF

clone size: -
J gene: TRBJ1-4
V gene: TRBV18
CDR3 protein: CASSPQRDGRLNEKLFF

clone size: -
J gene: TRBJ1-1
V gene: TRBV19
CDR3 protein: CASSMVGRGLRNTEAFF

clone size: -
J gene: TRBJ1-1
V gene: TRBV6-5
CDR3 protein: CASSYADRGMEAFF

clone size: -
J gene: TRBJ1-1
V gene: TRBV9
CDR3 protein: CASSVAMDTEAFF

clone size: -
J gene: TRBJ2-7
V gene: TRBV5-1
CDR3 protein: CASSLDAGGHYEQYF

clone size: -
J gene: TRBJ1-5
V gene: TRBV7-6
CDR3 protein: CASSLTLDQPQHF

clone size: -
J gene: TRBJ2-1
V gene: TRBV11-2
CDR3 protein: CASSLSFGLGNEQFF

clone size: -
J gene: TRBJ2-1
V gene: TRBV6-4
CDR3 protein: CASSRERGGYNEQFF

clone size: -
J gene: TRBJ2-3
V gene: TRBV7-2
CDR3 protein: CASSLGGASTDTQYF

clone size: -
J gene: TRBJ2-1
V gene: TRBV5-1
CDR3 protein: CASSSPSGASVEQFF

clone size: -
J gene: TRBJ2-7
V gene: TRBV7-3
CDR3 protein: CASSSGSSYEQYF

clone size: -
J gene: TRBJ2-1
V gene: TRBV5-6
CDR3 protein: CASSYGTAYNEQFF

clone size: -
J gene: TRBJ2-3
V gene: TRBV9
CDR3 protein: CASSVGTGLFTDTQYF

clone size: -
J gene: TRBJ1-2
V gene: TRBV12-5
CDR3 protein: CASGLETLGARSGYGYTF

clone size: -
J gene: TRBJ2-7
V gene: TRBV30
CDR3 protein: CAWVPRGQGIYEQYF

clone size: -
J gene: TRBJ1-6
V gene: TRBV11-2
CDR3 protein: CASSFSAGGNSPLHF

clone size: -
J gene: TRBJ2-1
V gene: TRBV7-6
CDR3 protein: CASSLEARGLKNEQFF

clone size: few
J gene: TRBJ2-7
V gene: TRBV18
CDR3 protein: CASSPDTIYEQYF

clone size: -
J gene: TRBJ1-4
V gene: TRBV4-1
CDR3 protein: CASSQASGTSNEKLFF

clone size: once
J gene: TRBJ2-7
V gene: TRBV23-1
CDR3 protein: CASTRIGGQYF

clone size: few
J gene: TRBJ2-4
V gene: TRBV4-2
CDR3 protein: CASSQGRTGLAGDQYF

clone size: few
J gene: TRBJ2-7
V gene: TRBV28
CDR3 protein: CASSLYAGGIYEQYF

clone size: once
J gene: TRBJ2-1
V gene: TRBV5-1
CDR3 protein: CASSFSGRGGNEQFF

clone size: -
J gene: TRBJ1-1
V gene: TRBV4-1
CDR3 protein: CASSQGVQTEAFF

clone size: few
J gene: TRBJ1-3
V gene: TRBV19
CDR3 protein: CASSIGQSSGNTIYF

clone size: once
J gene: TRBJ2-7
V gene: TRBV11-2
CDR3 protein: CASSLDRAGAYEQYF

clone size: -
J gene: TRBJ1-5
V gene: TRBV2
CDR3 protein: CASSPGARQPQHF

clone size: -
J gene: TRBJ2-1
V gene: TRBV5-5
CDR3 protein: CASSLLANEQFF

clone size: -
J gene: TRBJ2-7
V gene: TRBV9
CDR3 protein: CASSARTGGYEQYF

clone size: -
J gene: TRBJ2-2
V gene: TRBV7-9
CDR3 protein: CASSLVGAGELFF

clone size: -
J gene: TRBJ2-1
V gene: TRBV6-5
CDR3 protein: CASSYEQTRRQFF

clone size: -
J gene: TRBJ2-7
V gene: TRBV6-6
CDR3 protein: CASSYSGSGYEQYF